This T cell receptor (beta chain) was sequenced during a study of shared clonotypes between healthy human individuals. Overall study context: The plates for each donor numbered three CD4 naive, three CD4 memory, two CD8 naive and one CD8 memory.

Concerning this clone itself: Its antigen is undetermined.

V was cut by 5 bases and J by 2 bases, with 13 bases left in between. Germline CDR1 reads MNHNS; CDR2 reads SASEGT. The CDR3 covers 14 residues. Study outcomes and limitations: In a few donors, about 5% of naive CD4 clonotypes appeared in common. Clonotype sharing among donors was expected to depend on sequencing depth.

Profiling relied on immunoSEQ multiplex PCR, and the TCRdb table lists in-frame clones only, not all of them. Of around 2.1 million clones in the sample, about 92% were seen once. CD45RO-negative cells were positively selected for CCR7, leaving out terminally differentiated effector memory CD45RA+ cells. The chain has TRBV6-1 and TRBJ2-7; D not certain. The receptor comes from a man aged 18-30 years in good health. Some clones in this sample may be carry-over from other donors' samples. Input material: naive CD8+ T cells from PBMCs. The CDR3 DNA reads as TGTGCCAGCAGTTTTTCGTCGGGTCCCTACGAGCAGTACTTC. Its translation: CASSFSSGPYEQYF.